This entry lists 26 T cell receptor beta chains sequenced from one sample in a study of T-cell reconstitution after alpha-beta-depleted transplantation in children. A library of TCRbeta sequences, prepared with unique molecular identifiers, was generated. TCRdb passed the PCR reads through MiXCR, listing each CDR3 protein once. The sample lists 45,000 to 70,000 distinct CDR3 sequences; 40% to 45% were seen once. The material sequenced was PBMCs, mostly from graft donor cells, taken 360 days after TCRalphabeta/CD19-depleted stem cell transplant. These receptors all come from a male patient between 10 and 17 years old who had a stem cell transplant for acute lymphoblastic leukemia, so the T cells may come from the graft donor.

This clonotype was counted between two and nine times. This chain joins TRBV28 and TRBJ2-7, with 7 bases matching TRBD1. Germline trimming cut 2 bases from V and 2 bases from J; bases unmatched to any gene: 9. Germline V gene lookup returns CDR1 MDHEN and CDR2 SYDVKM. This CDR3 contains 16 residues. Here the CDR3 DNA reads TGTGCCAGCAGTTTAAGGATGGACAGGCCAACCTACGAGCAGTACTTC. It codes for CASSLRMDRPTYEQYF.

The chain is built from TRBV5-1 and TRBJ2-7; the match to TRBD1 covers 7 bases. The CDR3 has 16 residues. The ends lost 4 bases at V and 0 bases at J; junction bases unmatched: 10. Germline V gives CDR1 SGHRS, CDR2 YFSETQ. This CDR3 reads CASSTGTAQSSYEQYF. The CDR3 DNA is TGCGCCAGCAGCACAGGGACAGCCCAGAGCTCCTACGAGCAGTACTTC.

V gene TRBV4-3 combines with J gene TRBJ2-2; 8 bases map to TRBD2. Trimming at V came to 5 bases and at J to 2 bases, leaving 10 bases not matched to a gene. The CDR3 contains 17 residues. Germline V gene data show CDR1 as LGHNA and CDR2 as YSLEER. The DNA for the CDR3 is TGCGCCAGCAGCACACACGGGACTAGTTTTAACACCGGGGAGCTGTTTTTT. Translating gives CASSTHGTSFNTGELFF.

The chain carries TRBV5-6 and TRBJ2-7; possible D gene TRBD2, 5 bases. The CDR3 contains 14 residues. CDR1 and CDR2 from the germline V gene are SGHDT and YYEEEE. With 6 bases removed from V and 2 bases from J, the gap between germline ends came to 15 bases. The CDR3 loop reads CASMSGYGTYEQYF. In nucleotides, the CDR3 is TGTGCCAGCATGTCGGGGTACGGCACCTACGAGCAGTACTTC.

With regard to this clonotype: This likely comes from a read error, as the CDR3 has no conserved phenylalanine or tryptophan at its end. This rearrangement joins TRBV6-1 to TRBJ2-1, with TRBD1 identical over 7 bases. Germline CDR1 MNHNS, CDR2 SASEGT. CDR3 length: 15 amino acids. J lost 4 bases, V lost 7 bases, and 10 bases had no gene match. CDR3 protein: CASKSRDSPYNEQFY. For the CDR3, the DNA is TGTGCCAGCAAATCCCGGGACAGCCCTTACAATGAGCAGTTCTAC.

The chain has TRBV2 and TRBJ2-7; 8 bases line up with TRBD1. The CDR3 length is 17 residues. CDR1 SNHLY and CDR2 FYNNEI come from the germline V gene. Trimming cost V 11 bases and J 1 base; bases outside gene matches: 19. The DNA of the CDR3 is TGTGCCCTTTCTTCCCGGGCAGGGGGCATCGAATCCTACGAGCAGTACTTC. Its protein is CALSSRAGGIESYEQYF.

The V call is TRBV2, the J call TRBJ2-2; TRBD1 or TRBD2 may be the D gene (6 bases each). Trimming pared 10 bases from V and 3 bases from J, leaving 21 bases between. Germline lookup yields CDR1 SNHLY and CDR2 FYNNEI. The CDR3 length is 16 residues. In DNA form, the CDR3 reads TGTGCCAACGGAATCGAGGGGGGAGCGGACACCGGGGAGCTGTTTTTT. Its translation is CANGIEGGADTGELFF.

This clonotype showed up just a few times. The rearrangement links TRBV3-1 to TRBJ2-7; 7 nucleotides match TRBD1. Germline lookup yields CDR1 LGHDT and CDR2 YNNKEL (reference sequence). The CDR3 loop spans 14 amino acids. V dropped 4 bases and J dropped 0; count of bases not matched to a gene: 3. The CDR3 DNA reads TGTGCCAGCAGCCTAAACAGGGGCTCCTACGAGCAGTACTTC. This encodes CASSLNRGSYEQYF.

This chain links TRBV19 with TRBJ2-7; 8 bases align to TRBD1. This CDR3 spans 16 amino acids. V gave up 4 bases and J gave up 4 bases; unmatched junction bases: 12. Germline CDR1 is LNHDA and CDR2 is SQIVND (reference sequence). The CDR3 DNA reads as TGTGCCAGTAGTAGGTCCCCAGGGGGCGAAAAATACGAGCAGTACTTC. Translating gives CASSRSPGGEKYEQYF.

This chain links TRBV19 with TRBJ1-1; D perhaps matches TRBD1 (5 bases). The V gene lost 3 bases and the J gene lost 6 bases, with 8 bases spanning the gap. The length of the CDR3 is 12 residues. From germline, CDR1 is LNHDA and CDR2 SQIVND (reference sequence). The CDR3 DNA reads TGTGCCAGTAGTATCGGGGGAGCTGAAGCTTTCTTT. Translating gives CASSIGGAEAFF.

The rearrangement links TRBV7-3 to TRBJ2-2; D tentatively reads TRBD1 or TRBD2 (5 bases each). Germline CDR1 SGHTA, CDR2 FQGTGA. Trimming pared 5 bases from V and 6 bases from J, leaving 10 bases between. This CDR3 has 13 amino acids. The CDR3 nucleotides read TGTGCCAGCAGCCCGGGGCGACCCGGGGAGCTGTTTTTT. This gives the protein CASSPGRPGELFF.

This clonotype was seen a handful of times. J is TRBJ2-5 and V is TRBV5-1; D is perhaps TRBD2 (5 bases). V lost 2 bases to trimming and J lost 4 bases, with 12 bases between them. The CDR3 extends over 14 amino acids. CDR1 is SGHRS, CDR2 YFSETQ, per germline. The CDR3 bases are TGCGCCAGCAGCTTCCGGACTCCTCCAGAGACCCAGTACTTC. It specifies CASSFRTPPETQYF. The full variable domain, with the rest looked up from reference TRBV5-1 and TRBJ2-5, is KAGVTQTPRYLIKTRGQQVTLSCSPISGHRSVSWYQQTPGQGLQFLFEYFSETQRNKGNFPGRFSGRQFSNSRSEMNVSTLELGDSALYLCASSFRTPPETQYFGPGTRLLVL.

CDR3 bases: TGCAGTGCTGCGCTGGGGGGCCAAGAGACCCAGTACTTC. The encoded protein is CSAALGGQETQYF. The V gene is TRBV20-1, the J gene TRBJ2-5; maybe TRBD2 (6 bases). This CDR3 has 13 residues. The V and J ends lost 5 bases and 1 base respectively, with 11 bases between them. Germline-derived CDR1 and CDR2 are DFQATT and SNEGSKA (reference sequence).

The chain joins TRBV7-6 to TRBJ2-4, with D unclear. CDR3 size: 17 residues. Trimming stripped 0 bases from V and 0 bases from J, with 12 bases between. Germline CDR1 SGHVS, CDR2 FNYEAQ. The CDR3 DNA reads TGTGCCAGCAGCTTAGCGCTGAGAGGTCAAGCCAAAAACATTCAGTACTTC. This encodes CASSLALRGQAKNIQYF.

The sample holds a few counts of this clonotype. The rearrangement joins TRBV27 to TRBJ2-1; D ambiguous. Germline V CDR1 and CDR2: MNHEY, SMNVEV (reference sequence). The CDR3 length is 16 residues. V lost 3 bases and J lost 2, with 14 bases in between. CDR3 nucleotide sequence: TGTGCCAGCAGTTTTTCCGGGTTCCCTACCTACAATGAGCAGTTCTTC. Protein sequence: CASSFSGFPTYNEQFF.

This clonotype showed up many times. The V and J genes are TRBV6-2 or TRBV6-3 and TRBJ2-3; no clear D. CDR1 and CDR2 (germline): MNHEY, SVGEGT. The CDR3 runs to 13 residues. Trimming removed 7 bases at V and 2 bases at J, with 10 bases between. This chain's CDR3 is CASNYVDTDTQYF. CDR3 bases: TGTGCCAGCAACTATGTGGACACAGATACGCAGTATTTT.

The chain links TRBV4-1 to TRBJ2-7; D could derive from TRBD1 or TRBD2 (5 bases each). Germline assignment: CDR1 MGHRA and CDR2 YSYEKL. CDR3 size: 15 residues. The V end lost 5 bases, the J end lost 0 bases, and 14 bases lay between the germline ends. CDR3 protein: CASSIRDGNSYEQYF. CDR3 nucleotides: TGCGCCAGCAGCATCCGGGACGGAAACTCCTACGAGCAGTACTTC.

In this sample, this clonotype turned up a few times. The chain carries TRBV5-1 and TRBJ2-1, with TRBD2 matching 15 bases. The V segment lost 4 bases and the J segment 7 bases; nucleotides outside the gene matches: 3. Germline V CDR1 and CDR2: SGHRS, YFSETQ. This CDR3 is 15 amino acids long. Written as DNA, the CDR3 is TGCGCCAGCAGCCCCGGACTAGCGGGAGGGAATGAGCAGTTCTTC. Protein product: CASSPGLAGGNEQFF.

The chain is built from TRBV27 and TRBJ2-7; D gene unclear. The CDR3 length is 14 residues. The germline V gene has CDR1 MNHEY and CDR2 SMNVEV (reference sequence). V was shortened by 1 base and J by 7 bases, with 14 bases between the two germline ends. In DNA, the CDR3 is TGTGCCAGCAGTTTATTGGCGGCTGTAGAGGAGCAGTACTTC. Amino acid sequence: CASSLLAAVEEQYF.

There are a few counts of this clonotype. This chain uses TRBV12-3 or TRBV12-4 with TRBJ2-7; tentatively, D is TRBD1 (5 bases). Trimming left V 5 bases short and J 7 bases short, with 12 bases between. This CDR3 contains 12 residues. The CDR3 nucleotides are TGTGCCAGCAGTATCAGGGTAGCTGAGCAGTACTTC. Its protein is CASSIRVAEQYF.

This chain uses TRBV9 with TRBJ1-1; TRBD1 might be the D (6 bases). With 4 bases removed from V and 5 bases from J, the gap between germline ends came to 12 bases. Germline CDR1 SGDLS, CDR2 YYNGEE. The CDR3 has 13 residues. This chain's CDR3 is CASSPRGGTEAFF. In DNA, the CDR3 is TGTGCCAGCAGCCCCAGGGGAGGGACTGAAGCTTTCTTT.

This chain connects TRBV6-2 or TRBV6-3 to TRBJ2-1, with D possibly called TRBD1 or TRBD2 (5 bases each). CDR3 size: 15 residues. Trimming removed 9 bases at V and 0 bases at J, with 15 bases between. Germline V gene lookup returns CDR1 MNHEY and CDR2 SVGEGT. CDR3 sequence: CASKRAGSSYNEQFF. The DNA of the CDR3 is TGTGCCAGTAAGAGGGCAGGGAGCTCCTACAATGAGCAGTTCTTC.

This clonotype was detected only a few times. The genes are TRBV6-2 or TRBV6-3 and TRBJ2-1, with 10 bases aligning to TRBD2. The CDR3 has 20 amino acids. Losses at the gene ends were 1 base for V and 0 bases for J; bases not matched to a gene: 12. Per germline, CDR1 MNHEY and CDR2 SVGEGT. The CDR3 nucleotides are TGTGCCAGCAGTTACTTTGCCGGGACTAGCGAGGGCCCCTCCTACAATGAGCAGTTCTTC. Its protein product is CASSYFAGTSEGPSYNEQFF.

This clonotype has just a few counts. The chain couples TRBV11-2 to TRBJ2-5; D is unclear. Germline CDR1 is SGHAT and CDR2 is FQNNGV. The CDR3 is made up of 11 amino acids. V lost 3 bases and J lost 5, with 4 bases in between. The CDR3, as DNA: TGTGCCAGCAGCTTGACGGAGACCCAGTACTTC. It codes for CASSLTETQYF.

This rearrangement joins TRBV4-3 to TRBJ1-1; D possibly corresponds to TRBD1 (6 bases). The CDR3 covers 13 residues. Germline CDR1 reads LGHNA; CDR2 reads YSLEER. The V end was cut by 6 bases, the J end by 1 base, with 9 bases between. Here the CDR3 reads CASRWGPNTEAFF. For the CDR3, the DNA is TGCGCCAGCAGGTGGGGGCCGAACACTGAAGCTTTCTTT.

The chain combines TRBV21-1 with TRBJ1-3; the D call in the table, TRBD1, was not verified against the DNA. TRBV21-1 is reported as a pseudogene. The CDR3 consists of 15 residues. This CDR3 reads CASSKVDRDSDTIYF. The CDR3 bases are TGTGCCAGCAGCAAAGTGGACAGGGATAGCGACACCATATATTTT.